The 13 T cell receptor beta chains listed next were all sequenced from one sample in a study of tissue T cells after allogeneic stem cell transplantation. Time point in this sample: mouse harvest day 14 after allogeneic transplant. Tail vein injection delivered 10^7 T-cell-depleted bone marrow cells and 10^6 splenic CD5+ T cells. The data were produced by immunoSEQ multiplex PCR, yet TCRdb's version contains in-frame clones alone and is incomplete. Among roughly 5,000 clones, under 60% were seen once, and the ten largest hold over 35%. The sequenced sample was gut tissue. The receptors shown here come from a female BALB/c mouse given C57BL/6 T cells with graft-versus-host disease after an allogeneic hematopoietic cell transplant.

Details on this clone: Mouse gene names and germline throughout. The sequenced fragment ends 1 residue before the CDR3 boundary, so the rest is inferred from the germline J gene. This rearrangement joins TRBV3 to TRBJ1-3, with 8 bases matching TRBD1. Germline V gives CDR1 SNHLY, CDR2 FYNGKV (reference sequence). The CDR3 has 14 amino acids. Trimming took 8 bases from V and 2 from J; bases not matched to a gene: 5. CDR3 bases read: TGTGCCAGCTCTCTACAGGGGGCTGGAAATACGCTCTAT. It encodes CASSLQGAGNTLY. The whole CDR3 protein reads CASSLQGAGNTLYF.

On this clone: Mouse names are used for the genes. CDR3 sequence: CASSQDTSTEVFF. CDR3 DNA (partial): TGTGCCAGCAGCCAAGATACCAGCACAGAAGTCTTC. The chain has TRBV5 and TRBJ1-1; D ambiguous. Coverage ceases 1 residue before the CDR3 finishes, and the germline J gene fills in the end. In germline, CDR1 is LGHNA, CDR2 YNLKQL (reference sequence). The V end was cut by 0 bases, the J end by 4 bases, with 6 bases between. This CDR3 comprises 13 residues.

Regarding this clone: Gene names denote mouse genes. With the read ending 1 residue before the CDR3 end, the germline J gene is used to fill in that end. This chain connects TRBV13-1 to TRBJ1-1, with D perhaps matching TRBD1 (5 bases). V was cut by 4 bases and J by 5 bases, with 9 bases left in between. This CDR3 spans 12 amino acids. Germline CDR1 reads NSHNY; CDR2 reads SYGAGN. The covered CDR3 bases are TGTGCCAGCAGTACCCGGGGGACAGAAGTCTTC. As protein: CASSTRGTEVF. The whole CDR3 sequence is CASSTRGTEVFF.

Concerning this clone itself: The listed genes are named as in mouse. The CDR3 end falls 1 residue outside the read, so it is completed with the germline J gene. V is TRBV3 and J is TRBJ2-3; TRBD1 or TRBD2 may be the D gene (5 bases each). Trimming pared 5 bases from V and 0 bases from J, leaving 12 bases between. Germline V CDR1 and CDR2: SNHLY, FYNGKV (reference sequence). This CDR3 spans 15 amino acids. The CDR3: CASSPRGSSAETLYF. CDR3 bases read: TGTGCCAGCAGCCCCCGGGGGTCTAGTGCAGAAACGCTGTAT.

In regard to this clone: Genes here carry mouse names. The read finishes 1 residue shy of the CDR3 end, and the germline J gene is used to complete it. The chain is built from TRBV26 and TRBJ2-3; D remains ambiguous. Germline-derived CDR1 and CDR2 are KGHPV and FQNQEV (reference sequence). This CDR3 region has 14 residues. With 4 bases removed from V and 0 bases from J, the gap between germline ends came to 8 bases. CDR3 DNA, as far as it was read: TGTGCCAGCAGTCGTCAGACTAGTGCAGAAACGCTGTAT. Its protein product is CASSRQTSAETLY. The CDR3 reads in full as CASSRQTSAETLYF.

Notes on this clone: Mouse gene names and germline throughout. The read stops 1 residue short of the end of the CDR3; the missing end is completed from the germline J gene. The J gene is TRBJ1-2, the V gene TRBV20; TRBD1 matches 8 bases. Trimming at V came to 5 bases and at J to 0 bases, leaving 2 bases not matched to a gene. The CDR3 sequence is 13 residues long. Germline V gene lookup returns CDR1 GFQATS and CDR2 STVNSAI. CDR3 in amino acids: CGAQTGANSDYTF. The sequenced CDR3 bases are TGTGGTGCTCAGACAGGGGCAAACTCCGACTACACC.

As for this clone: Here the gene names and germline are mouse. Read coverage stops 1 residue before the CDR3 terminus; the germline J gene supplies the remainder. V gene TRBV3 combines with J gene TRBJ2-7, with a possible D match to TRBD1 (6 bases). Looked up from germline, CDR1 is SNHLY and CDR2 is FYNGKV (reference sequence). The length of the CDR3 is 14 residues. The V end was cut by 5 bases, the J end by 4 bases, with 15 bases between. This CDR3 is CASSPGTNPYEQYF. CDR3 DNA, as far as it was read: TGTGCCAGCAGCCCCGGGACAAATCCTTATGAACAGTAC.

Note on this clone: Gene names and germline match the mouse. The read ends 1 residue shy of where the CDR3 ends; the end is completed using the germline J gene. The genes are TRBV3 and TRBJ2-4, with TRBD1 matching over 8 bases. The CDR3 spans 15 residues. The germline V gene has CDR1 SNHLY and CDR2 FYNGKV (reference sequence). V trimming: 1 base; J trimming: 7 bases; junction bases outside the gene matches: 7. The CDR3 reads CASSLDRRGRDTLYF. The covered CDR3 bases are TGTGCCAGCAGCTTAGACCGCAGGGGGCGCGACACCTTGTAC.

Concerning this clone: Gene names denote mouse genes. Sequencing ends 1 residue short of the CDR3 end; the germline J gene provides the rest. The chain carries TRBV3 and TRBJ2-1; 10 bases are shared with TRBD2. The CDR3 consists of 14 residues. The germline CDR1 and CDR2 sequences are SNHLY and FYNGKV (reference sequence). V lost 1 base to trimming and J lost 6 bases; unmatched junction nucleotides: 0. The CDR3: CASSLGLGGAEQFF. CDR3 bases read: TGTGCCAGCAGCTTAGGACTGGGGGGTGCTGAGCAGTTC. Complete variable domain (other parts from reference TRBV3 and TRBJ2-1): GPKVLQIPSHQIIDMGQMVTLNCDPVSNHLYFYWYKQILGQQMEFLVNFYNGKVMEKSKLFKDQFSVERPDGSYFTLKIQPTALEDSAVYFCASSLGLGGAEQFFGPGTRLTVL.

This clone ranks as medium-sized. Gene labels here are mouse ones. The CDR3 end lies 1 residue beyond the end of the read and is filled in from the germline J gene. The V gene is TRBV14, the J gene TRBJ2-7, with 12 positions matching TRBD1. Germline V lookup: CDR1 SGHDT, CDR2 FRDEAV. The ends lost 3 bases at V and 4 bases at J; junction bases unmatched: 8. The CDR3 length is 16 residues. CDR3 in amino acids: CASSWDRGPFPYEQYF. CDR3 DNA (partial): TGTGCCAGCAGTTGGGACAGGGGGCCATTTCCTTATGAACAGTAC.

Judged by abundance, this clone is medium-sized. Genes and germline come from the mouse. The read finishes 1 residue shy of the CDR3 end, and the germline J gene is used to complete it. V gene TRBV3 combines with J gene TRBJ1-1; 11 nucleotides match TRBD1. The ends lost 3 bases at V and 5 bases at J; junction bases unmatched: 8. Germline V gene sequence: CDR1 SNHLY, CDR2 FYNGKV (reference sequence). The CDR3 length is 16 residues. The CDR3 protein is CASSFRTGGRETEVFF. CDR3 DNA (partial): TGTGCCAGCAGCTTTAGGACAGGGGGCCGAGAGACAGAAGTCTTC.

In its sample, this clone is medium-sized (0.01 to 0.1%). Germline and genes here are mouse. With the read ending 1 residue before the CDR3 end, the germline J gene is used to fill in that end. This chain links TRBV26 with TRBJ1-3; D is undetermined. The CDR3 sequence is 14 residues long. The ends were cut back, 6 bases at V and 0 bases at J, with 9 bases in the middle. Germline-derived CDR1 and CDR2 are KGHPV and FQNQEV (reference sequence). CDR3 bases read: TGTGCCAGCAGCACCGAGAATTCTGGAAATACGCTCTAT. The encoded protein is CASSTENSGNTLY. The entire CDR3 protein reads CASSTENSGNTLYF.

In the case of this clone: Gene names and germline match the mouse. The read gets to within 1 residue of the CDR3 end, and the germline J gene fills in the rest. The chain uses TRBV12-1 and TRBJ2-1, with D uncertain. Trimming removed 1 base from V and 0 bases from J, with 6 bases in between. Germline V gene data show CDR1 as SGHSN and CDR2 as HYEKVE. The CDR3 loop spans 14 amino acids. The CDR3 loop is CASSLKNNYAEQFF. Incomplete CDR3 DNA: TGTGCCAGCTCTCTAAAAAATAACTATGCTGAGCAGTTC.